This TCR beta chain appears in the sequencing data of a study of T cell responses to AZD1222 COVID-19 vaccine. Study overall: Timing groups of about 4 and about 12 weeks for second doses were pooled. Study-level findings and limits: Donors, mostly white British, included more females; clonal diversity was possibly underestimated. Seropositive AZD1222 recipients at baseline numbered only five to seven. Reportedly, close to half of spike-specific TCRs are directed against unmutated variant regions.

Clones were sequenced by immunoSEQ multiplex PCR, and TCRdb holds only the in-frame ones, with some missing. The table lists fewer than 200,000 clones, roughly 91% of them singletons. In the case of this clone: Its specificity is not known.

The V and J ends lost 1 base and 7 bases respectively, with 8 bases between them. The CDR3 has 14 residues. Germline lookup yields CDR1 MDHEN and CDR2 SYDVKM. The starting material was peripheral blood, obtained on day 0 of AZD1222 vaccination. The TCR comes from an adult in good health. The chain joins TRBV28 to TRBJ1-6; tentatively, D is TRBD1 (5 bases). CDR3 nucleotide sequence: TGTGCCAGCAGTTTATCGGGGCGAAATTCACCCCTCCACTTT. It is translated as CASSLSGRNSPLHF.